These T cell receptor beta chains were read from a single sample in a study of blood T cell repertoires in COVID-19. Some clones are missing from TCRdb's copy, which holds only in-frame ones; the method was immunoSEQ multiplex PCR. The repertoire consists of about 230,000 clones, with 65% to 90% occurring once and the leading ten covering approximately 1.5%. The sequencing input was peripheral blood. These receptors were taken from a woman aged 40 to 50 who had recovered from COVID-19. CDR3s include the opening cysteine and the closing phenylalanine or tryptophan. Fields, in order: clone size, D gene, J gene, V gene, CDR3 DNA, CDR3 protein. The D gene is left open where the match is weak. Some rows mark clone size as missing; the rest say once, few, many or name a class of expanded clone.

size: -; D: -; J: TRBJ1-3; V: TRBV11-2; DNA: TGTGCCAGCAGCTTAAACTCACGTCGACTTAACTCTGGAAACACCATATATTTT; CDR3: CASSLNSRRLNSGNTIYF
size: few; D: TRBD1; J: TRBJ2-2; V: TRBV10-3; DNA: TGTGCCATCAGTGAGTCTCAGGGACAGGGCTTCGCCGGGGAGCTGTTTTTT; CDR3: CAISESQGQGFAGELFF
size: -; D: -; J: TRBJ2-7; V: TRBV18; DNA: TGTGCCAGCTCGGTGACAGGGAGGTTTGGCGAGCAGTACTTC; CDR3: CASSVTGRFGEQYF
size: many; D: TRBD1; J: TRBJ1-5; V: TRBV19; DNA: TGTGCCAGTAGCCTCGTTGGGACAGGGTCGAATCAGCCCCAGCATTTT; CDR3: CASSLVGTGSNQPQHF
size: -; D: TRBD1; J: TRBJ2-7; V: TRBV18; DNA: TGTGCCAGCTCACAAGGGGACAGGTCCGAGCAGTACTTC; CDR3: CASSQGDRSEQYF
size: -; D: -; J: TRBJ2-3; V: TRBV7-9; DNA: TGTGCCAGCAGCCCAGCAGGAGATACGCAGTATTTT; CDR3: CASSPAGDTQYF
size: once; D: -; J: TRBJ2-1; V: TRBV28; DNA: TGTGCCAGCAGTTTACTGTCGAGCTCCTACAATGAGCAGTTCTTC; CDR3: CASSLLSSSYNEQFF
size: -; D: TRBD2; J: TRBJ2-2; V: TRBV3-1/TRBV3-2; DNA: TGTGCCAGCAGCCTAAGGGCGGGTAGCGGGGGGACCAGGGGCACCGGGGAGCTGTTTTTT; CDR3: CASSLRAGSGGTRGTGELFF
size: few; D: TRBD1; J: TRBJ1-3; V: TRBV10-3; DNA: TGTGCCATCAGTGGGTCGACAGGGGGCGACTCTGGAAACACCATATATTTT; CDR3: CAISGSTGGDSGNTIYF
size: -; D: -; J: TRBJ1-2; V: TRBV6-2/TRBV6-3; DNA: TGTGCCAGCAGTGTCGGGTACGGCTACACCTTC; CDR3: CASSVGYGYTF
size: few; D: -; J: TRBJ2-6; V: TRBV18; DNA: TGTGCCAGCTCACTACGCGACACCCAGGAACACTCTGGGGCCAACGTCCTGACTTTC; CDR3: CASSLRDTQEHSGANVLTF
size: -; D: TRBD1; J: TRBJ1-2; V: TRBV5-5; DNA: TGTGCCAGCAGCTTGCGGCAGGGGGAGTTCGCCTTC; CDR3: CASSLRQGEFAF
size: -; D: TRBD1; J: TRBJ2-5; V: TRBV7-3; DNA: TGTGCCAGCAGCTGGACAGGGTCCGAGACCCAGTACTTC; CDR3: CASSWTGSETQYF
size: -; D: TRBD2; J: TRBJ2-7; V: TRBV9; DNA: TGTGCCAGCAGCGTAGGACTAGCGCGAGAGCAGTACTTC; CDR3: CASSVGLAREQYF
size: -; D: TRBD2; J: TRBJ2-2; V: TRBV11-3; DNA: TGTGCCAGCAGCCCGGGAGGGCTTAGTCTTACCGGGGAGCTGTTTTTT; CDR3: CASSPGGLSLTGELFF
size: -; D: TRBD1; J: TRBJ2-7; V: TRBV10-3; DNA: TGTGCCATCAGTCTCAACGACAGGGACCTTGACGAGCAGTACTTC; CDR3: CAISLNDRDLDEQYF
size: few; D: -; J: TRBJ1-2; V: TRBV5-1; DNA: TGCGCCAGCAGCTTTTCGATTCAGGTGTATGGCTACACCTTC; CDR3: CASSFSIQVYGYTF
size: many; D: -; J: TRBJ2-2; V: TRBV7-8; DNA: TGTGCCAGCAGCGTCTCCAGGAACACCGGGGAGCTGTTTTTT; CDR3: CASSVSRNTGELFF
size: -; D: -; J: TRBJ1-5; V: TRBV19; DNA: TGTGCCAGTAGCCCACCCCTGGGGGGTAGCAATCAGCCCCAGCATTTT; CDR3: CASSPPLGGSNQPQHF
size: -; D: TRBD1; J: TRBJ2-3; V: TRBV2; DNA: TGTGCCAGCAGTGATGGGGGGACAGGGTTCAAGGATACGCAGTATTTT; CDR3: CASSDGGTGFKDTQYF
size: -; D: TRBD1; J: TRBJ1-6; V: TRBV3-1/TRBV3-2; DNA: TGTGCCAGCAGCCTCATTGGGACAGGGAATTCACCCCTCCACTTT; CDR3: CASSLIGTGNSPLHF
size: once; D: -; J: TRBJ1-2; V: TRBV28; DNA: TGTGCCAGCAGTTTTGAAGAGAACTATGGCTACACCTTC; CDR3: CASSFEENYGYTF
size: -; D: TRBD2; J: TRBJ2-1; V: TRBV5-6; DNA: TGTGCCAGCAGCCCCTTGACTAGCGGGGTTCGCAATGAGCAGTTCTTC; CDR3: CASSPLTSGVRNEQFF
size: -; D: -; J: TRBJ2-1; V: TRBV7-9; DNA: TGTGCCAGCAGTACCCTCAGGGATGAGCAGTTCTTC; CDR3: CASSTLRDEQFF
size: -; D: -; J: TRBJ1-6; V: TRBV6-5; DNA: TGTGCCAGCAGCCCCAGGACTAATAATTCACCCCTCCACTTT; CDR3: CASSPRTNNSPLHF
size: -; D: -; J: TRBJ1-1; V: TRBV2; DNA: TGTGCCAGCAGTGGGCACGGGAGCGGCACTGAAGCTTTCTTT; CDR3: CASSGHGSGTEAFF
size: few; D: -; J: TRBJ1-2; V: TRBV23-1; DNA: TGCGCCGGCCTACGGGGAGGCTACACCTTC; CDR3: CAGLRGGYTF
size: -; D: -; J: TRBJ1-2; V: TRBV28; DNA: TGTGCCAGCAGTTTCCGGGGAGCAGACTATGGCTACACCTTC; CDR3: CASSFRGADYGYTF
size: -; D: -; J: TRBJ1-6; V: TRBV7-9; DNA: TGTGCCAGCAGCTTAATGGCGGGGGAAGATTCACCCCTCCACTTT; CDR3: CASSLMAGEDSPLHF
size: once; D: -; J: TRBJ2-3; V: TRBV27; DNA: TGTGCCAGCAGTTTATCGATGACTAGTCATATGTTCATGTACACGCAGTATTTT; CDR3: CASSLSMTSHMFMYTQYF
size: -; D: -; J: TRBJ1-3; V: TRBV7-2; DNA: TGTGCCAGCAGCTTACCAGAGGGGGTCTCTGGAAACACCATATATTTT; CDR3: CASSLPEGVSGNTIYF
size: -; D: -; J: TRBJ1-5; V: TRBV7-2; DNA: TGTGCCAGCAGCTTAGTTGCGGGCGGCAATCGGCCCCAGCATTTT; CDR3: CASSLVAGGNRPQHF
size: -; D: -; J: TRBJ2-5; V: TRBV5-1; DNA: TGCGCCAGCAGCTTTGGCGGGGAAGAGACCCAGTACTTC; CDR3: CASSFGGEETQYF
size: -; D: -; J: TRBJ2-3; V: TRBV28; DNA: TGTGCCAGCAGTTTCCTCTTTTTGAACTTAGGCACAGATACGCAGTATTTT; CDR3: CASSFLFLNLGTDTQYF
size: -; D: -; J: TRBJ2-7; V: TRBV11-2; DNA: TGTGCCAGCAGCTTAGACACAAATTCCTACGAGCAGTACTTC; CDR3: CASSLDTNSYEQYF
size: few; D: -; J: TRBJ1-1; V: TRBV2; DNA: TGTGCCAGCAGTGATACAACCATGAACACTGAAGCTTTCTTT; CDR3: CASSDTTMNTEAFF
size: -; D: TRBD1; J: TRBJ1-1; V: TRBV19; DNA: TGTGCCAGTACCAAACCCGGACAGGGGCTCAACACTGAAGCTTTCTTT; CDR3: CASTKPGQGLNTEAFF
size: few; D: -; J: TRBJ1-2; V: TRBV2; DNA: TGTGCCAGCAGTGTGCGGACAGCGTCCTATGGCTACACCTTC; CDR3: CASSVRTASYGYTF
size: -; D: TRBD1; J: TRBJ2-5; V: TRBV6-6; DNA: TGTGCCAGCAGTTACAGACAGGGCGAGACCCAGTACTTC; CDR3: CASSYRQGETQYF
size: -; D: -; J: TRBJ2-4; V: TRBV30; DNA: TGTGCCTGGGGGGCCATGGAGACTAGGGCTTCTCTAGCCAAAAACATTCAGTACTTC; CDR3: CAWGAMETRASLAKNIQYF
size: -; D: -; J: TRBJ2-1; V: TRBV27; DNA: TGTGCCAGCAGTTTAACCAGAAGCTCCTACAATGAGCAGTTCTTC; CDR3: CASSLTRSSYNEQFF
size: -; D: -; J: TRBJ2-3; V: TRBV13; DNA: TGTGCCAGCAGCCCCTACAGTGCAGGGATCAGGGTCGCAGATACGCAGTATTTT; CDR3: CASSPYSAGIRVADTQYF
size: -; D: -; J: TRBJ2-1; V: TRBV28; DNA: TGTGCCAGCAGCCGCCTCGGGTCAGAGCACTACAATGAGCAGTTCTTC; CDR3: CASSRLGSEHYNEQFF
size: -; D: TRBD1; J: TRBJ2-3; V: TRBV3-1/TRBV3-2; DNA: TGTGCCAGCAGCCCCGACAGGGACCCAGATACGCAGTATTTT; CDR3: CASSPDRDPDTQYF
size: -; D: -; J: TRBJ2-2; V: TRBV11-2; DNA: TGTGCCAGCAGCTATTCGGGGGGCCGCACCGGGGAGCTGTTTTTT; CDR3: CASSYSGGRTGELFF
size: -; D: -; J: TRBJ1-5; V: TRBV15; DNA: TGTGCCACCAGCAGAGAGGCAGGGTCGGGCAATCAGCCCCAGCATTTT; CDR3: CATSREAGSGNQPQHF